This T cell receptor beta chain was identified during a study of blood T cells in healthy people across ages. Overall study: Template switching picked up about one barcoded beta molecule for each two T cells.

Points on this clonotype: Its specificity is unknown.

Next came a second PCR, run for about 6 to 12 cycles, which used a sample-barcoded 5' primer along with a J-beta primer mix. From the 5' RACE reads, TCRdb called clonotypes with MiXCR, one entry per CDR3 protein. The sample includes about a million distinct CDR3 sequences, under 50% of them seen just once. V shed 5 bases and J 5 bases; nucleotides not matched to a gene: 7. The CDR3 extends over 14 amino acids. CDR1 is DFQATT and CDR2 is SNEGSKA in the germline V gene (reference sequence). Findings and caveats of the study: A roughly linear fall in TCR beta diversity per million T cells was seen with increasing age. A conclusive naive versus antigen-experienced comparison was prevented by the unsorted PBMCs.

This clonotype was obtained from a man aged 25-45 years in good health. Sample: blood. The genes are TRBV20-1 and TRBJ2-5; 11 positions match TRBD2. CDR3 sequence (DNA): TGCAGTGCTCGGCTAGCGGGGGGTACTGAGACCCAGTACTTC. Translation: CSARLAGGTETQYF.